This T cell receptor (beta chain) stems from a study of blood T cell repertoires in COVID-19. Clones were sequenced by immunoSEQ multiplex PCR, and TCRdb holds only the in-frame ones, with some missing. The sample comprises 250,000 to 350,000 clones, roughly 90% of which are singletons, and around 20% rests with the top ten. Trimming shortened V by 5 bases and J by 3 bases, and 11 bases separated the two germline ends. Germline V gene sequence: CDR1 SGHRS, CDR2 YFSETQ. The CDR3 runs to 13 residues. Symptom resolution, clearance, or two negative PCRs marked the recovered donors of Cohort 3. The chain is built from TRBV5-1 and TRBJ1-2; perhaps TRBD1 as D (5 bases). The sample taken for sequencing was PBMCs or T cells enriched from blood (not recorded which). The receptor was isolated from a woman aged 30 to 39 who had recovered from COVID-19. Here the CDR3 DNA reads TGCGCCAGCAGTAAAGGGGTTGACTATGGCTACACCTTC. Its protein product is CASSKGVDYGYTF.